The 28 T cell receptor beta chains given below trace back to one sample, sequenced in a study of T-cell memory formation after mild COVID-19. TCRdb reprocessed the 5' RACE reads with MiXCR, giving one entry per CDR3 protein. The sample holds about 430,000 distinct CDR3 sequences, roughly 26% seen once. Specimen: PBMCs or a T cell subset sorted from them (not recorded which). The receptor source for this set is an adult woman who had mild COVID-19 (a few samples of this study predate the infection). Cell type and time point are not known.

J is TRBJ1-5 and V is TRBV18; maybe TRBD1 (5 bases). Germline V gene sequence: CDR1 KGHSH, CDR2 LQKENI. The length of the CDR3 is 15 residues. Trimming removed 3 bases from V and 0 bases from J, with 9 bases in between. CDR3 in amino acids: CASSPRQYSNQPQHF. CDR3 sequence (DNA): TGTGCCAGCTCACCGCGACAGTATAGCAATCAGCCCCAGCATTTT.

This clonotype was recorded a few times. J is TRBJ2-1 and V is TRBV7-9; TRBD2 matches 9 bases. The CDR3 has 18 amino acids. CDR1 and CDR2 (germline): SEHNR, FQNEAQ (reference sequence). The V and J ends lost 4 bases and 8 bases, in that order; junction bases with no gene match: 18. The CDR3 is CASSYTGLVGGGADEQFF. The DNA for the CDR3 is TGTGCCAGCAGCTACACCGGACTGGTTGGCGGGGGGGCAGATGAGCAGTTCTTC.

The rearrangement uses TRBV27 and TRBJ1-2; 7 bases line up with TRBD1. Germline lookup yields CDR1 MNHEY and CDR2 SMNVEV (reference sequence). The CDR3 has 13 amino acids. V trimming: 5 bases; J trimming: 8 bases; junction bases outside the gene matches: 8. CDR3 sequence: CASSRGQAGGYTF. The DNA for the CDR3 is TGTGCCAGCAGTCGCGGACAGGCGGGCGGCTACACCTTC.

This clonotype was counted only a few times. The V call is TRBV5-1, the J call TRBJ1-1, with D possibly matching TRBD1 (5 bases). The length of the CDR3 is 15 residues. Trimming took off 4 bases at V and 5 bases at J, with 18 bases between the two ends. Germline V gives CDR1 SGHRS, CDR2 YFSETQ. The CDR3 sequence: CASSHLDRGRTEAFF. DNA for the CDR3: TGCGCCAGCAGCCACCTCGACAGAGGGAGGACTGAAGCTTTCTTT.

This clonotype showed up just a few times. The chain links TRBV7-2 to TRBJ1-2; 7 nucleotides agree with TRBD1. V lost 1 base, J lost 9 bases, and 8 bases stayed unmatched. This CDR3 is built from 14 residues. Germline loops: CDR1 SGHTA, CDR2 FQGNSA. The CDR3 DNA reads TGTGCCAGCAGCTTAGTAGGGGGCGGGGCGAGCTACACCTTC. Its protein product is CASSLVGGGASYTF. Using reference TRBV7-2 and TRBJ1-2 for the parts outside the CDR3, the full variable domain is GAGVSQSPSNKVTEKGKDVELRCDPISGHTALYWYRQSLGQGLEFLIYFQGNSAPDKSGLPSDRFSAERTGGSVSTLTIQRTQQEDSAVYLCASSLVGGGASYTFGSGTRLTVV.

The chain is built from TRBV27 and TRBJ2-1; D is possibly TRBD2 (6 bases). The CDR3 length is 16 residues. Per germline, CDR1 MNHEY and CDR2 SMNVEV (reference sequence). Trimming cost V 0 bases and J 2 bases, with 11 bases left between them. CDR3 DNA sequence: TGTGCCAGCAGTTTATCGAGCGGGCTAGCCTACAATGAGCAGTTCTTC. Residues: CASSLSSGLAYNEQFF.

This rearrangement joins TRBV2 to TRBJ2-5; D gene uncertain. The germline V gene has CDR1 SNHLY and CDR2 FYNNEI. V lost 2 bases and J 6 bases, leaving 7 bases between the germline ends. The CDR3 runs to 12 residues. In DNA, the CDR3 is TGTGCCAGCAGTGAATCTAGGCAGACCCAGTACTTC. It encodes CASSESRQTQYF.

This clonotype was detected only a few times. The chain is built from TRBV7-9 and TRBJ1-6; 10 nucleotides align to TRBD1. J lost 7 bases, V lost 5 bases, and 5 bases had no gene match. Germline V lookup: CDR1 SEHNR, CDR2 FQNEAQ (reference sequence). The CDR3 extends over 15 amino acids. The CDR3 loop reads CASSGTGVGNSPLHF. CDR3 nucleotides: TGTGCCAGCAGCGGGACAGGGGTCGGGAATTCACCCCTCCACTTT.

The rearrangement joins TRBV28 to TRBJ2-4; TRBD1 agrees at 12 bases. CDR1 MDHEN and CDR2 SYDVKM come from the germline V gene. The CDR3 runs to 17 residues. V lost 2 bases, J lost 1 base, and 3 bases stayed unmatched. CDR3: CASSLPGQGAAKNIQYF. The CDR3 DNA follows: TGTGCCAGCAGTTTACCGGGACAGGGGGCGGCCAAAAACATTCAGTACTTC.

This CDR3 is CASQPTFSNEQFF. CDR3 sequence (DNA): TGTGCCAGCCAACCGACTTTTTCCAATGAGCAGTTCTTC. This chain joins TRBV6-5 and TRBJ2-1, with D hard to call. The CDR3 runs 13 residues. CDR1 and CDR2 (germline): MNHEY, SVGAGI. V was cut by 8 bases and J by 6 bases, with 14 bases left in between.

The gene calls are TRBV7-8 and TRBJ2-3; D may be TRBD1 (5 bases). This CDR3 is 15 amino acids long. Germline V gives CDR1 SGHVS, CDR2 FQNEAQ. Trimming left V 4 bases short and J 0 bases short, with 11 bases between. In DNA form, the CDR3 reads TGTGCCAGCAGCTCCCCTAGGGGAAGCACAGATACGCAGTATTTT. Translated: CASSSPRGSTDTQYF.

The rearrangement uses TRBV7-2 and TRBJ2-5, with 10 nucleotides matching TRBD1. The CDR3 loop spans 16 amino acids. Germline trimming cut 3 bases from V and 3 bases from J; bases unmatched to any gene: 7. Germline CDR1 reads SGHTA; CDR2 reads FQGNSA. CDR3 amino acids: CASSFRTGGSEETQYF. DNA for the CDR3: TGTGCCAGCAGCTTTAGGACAGGGGGATCCGAAGAGACCCAGTACTTC.

CDR3 sequence: CSARHRDFSSYEQYF. CDR3 in DNA: TGCAGTGCTAGACACCGGGACTTCAGCTCCTACGAGCAGTACTTC. The chain links TRBV20-1 to TRBJ2-7; possibly TRBD2 for D (6 bases). Trimming shortened V by 2 bases and J by 0 bases, and 14 bases separated the two germline ends. The length of the CDR3 is 15 residues. Germline CDR1 DFQATT, CDR2 SNEGSKA (reference sequence).

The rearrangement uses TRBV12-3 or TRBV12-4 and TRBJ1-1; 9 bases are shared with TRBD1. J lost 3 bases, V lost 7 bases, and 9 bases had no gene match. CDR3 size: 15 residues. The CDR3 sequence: CASKKTGGIYTEAFF. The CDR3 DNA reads TGTGCCAGCAAGAAGACAGGGGGAATTTACACTGAAGCTTTCTTT.

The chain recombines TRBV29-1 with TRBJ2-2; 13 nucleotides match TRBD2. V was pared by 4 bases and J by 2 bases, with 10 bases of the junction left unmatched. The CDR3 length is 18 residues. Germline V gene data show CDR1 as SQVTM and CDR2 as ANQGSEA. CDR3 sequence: CSVAFYKGLAGNTGELFF. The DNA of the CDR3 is TGCAGCGTTGCATTCTACAAGGGACTAGCGGGAAACACCGGGGAGCTGTTTTTT.

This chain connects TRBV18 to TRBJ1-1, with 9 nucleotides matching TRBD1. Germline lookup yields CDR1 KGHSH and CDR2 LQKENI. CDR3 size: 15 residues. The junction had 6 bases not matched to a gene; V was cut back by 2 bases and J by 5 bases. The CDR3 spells CASSPTGGSGTEAFF. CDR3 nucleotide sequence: TGTGCCAGCTCACCAACAGGGGGCTCGGGTACTGAAGCTTTCTTT. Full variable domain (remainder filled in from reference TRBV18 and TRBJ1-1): NAGVMQNPRHLVRRRGQEARLRCSPMKGHSHVYWYRQLPEEGLKFMVYLQKENIIDESGMPKERFSAEFPKEGPSILRIQQVVRGDSAAYFCASSPTGGSGTEAFFGQGTRLTVV.

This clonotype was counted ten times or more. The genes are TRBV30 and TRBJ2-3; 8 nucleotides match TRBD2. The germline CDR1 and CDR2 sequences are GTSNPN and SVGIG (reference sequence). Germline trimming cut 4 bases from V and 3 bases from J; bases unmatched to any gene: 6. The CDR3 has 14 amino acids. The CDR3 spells CAWISGRATDTQYF. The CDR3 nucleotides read TGTGCCTGGATAAGCGGGAGAGCGACAGATACGCAGTATTTT.

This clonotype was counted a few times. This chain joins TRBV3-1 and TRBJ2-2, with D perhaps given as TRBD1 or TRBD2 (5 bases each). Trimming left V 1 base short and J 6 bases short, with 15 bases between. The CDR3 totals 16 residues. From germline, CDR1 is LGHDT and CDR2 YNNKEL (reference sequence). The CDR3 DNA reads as TGTGCCAGCAGCCAAGCACCGGCCGGGACCCCCGGGGAGCTGTTTTTT. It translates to CASSQAPAGTPGELFF.

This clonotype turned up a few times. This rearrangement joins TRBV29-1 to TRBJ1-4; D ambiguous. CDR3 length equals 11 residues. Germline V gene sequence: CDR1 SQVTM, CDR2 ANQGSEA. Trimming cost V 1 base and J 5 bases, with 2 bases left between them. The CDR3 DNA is TGCAGCGTTGAAGTAAATGAAAAACTGTTTTTT. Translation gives CSVEVNEKLFF.

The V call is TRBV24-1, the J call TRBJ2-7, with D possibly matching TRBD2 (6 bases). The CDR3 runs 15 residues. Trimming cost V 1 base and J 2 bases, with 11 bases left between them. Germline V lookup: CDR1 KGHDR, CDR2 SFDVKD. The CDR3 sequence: CATSDLRGGTYEQYF. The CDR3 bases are TGTGCCACCAGTGATTTAAGGGGAGGAACCTACGAGCAGTACTTC.

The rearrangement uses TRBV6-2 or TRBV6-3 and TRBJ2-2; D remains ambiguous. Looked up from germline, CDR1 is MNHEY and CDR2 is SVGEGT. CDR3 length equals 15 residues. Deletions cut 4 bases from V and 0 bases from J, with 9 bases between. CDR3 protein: CASSLVTPNTGELFF. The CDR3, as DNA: TGTGCCAGCAGTTTGGTGACTCCGAACACCGGGGAGCTGTTTTTT.

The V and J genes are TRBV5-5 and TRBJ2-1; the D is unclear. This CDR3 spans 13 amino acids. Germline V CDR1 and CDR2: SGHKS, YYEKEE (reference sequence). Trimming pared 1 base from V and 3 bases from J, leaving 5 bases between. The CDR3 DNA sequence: TGTGCCAGCAGCTTGACAGACTACAATGAGCAGTTCTTC. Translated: CASSLTDYNEQFF. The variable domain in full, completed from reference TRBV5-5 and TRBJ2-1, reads DAGVTQSPTHLIKTRGQQVTLRCSPISGHKSVSWYQQVLGQGPQFIFQYYEKEERGRGNFPDRFSARQFPNYSSELNVNALLLGDSALYLCASSLTDYNEQFFGPGTRLTVL.

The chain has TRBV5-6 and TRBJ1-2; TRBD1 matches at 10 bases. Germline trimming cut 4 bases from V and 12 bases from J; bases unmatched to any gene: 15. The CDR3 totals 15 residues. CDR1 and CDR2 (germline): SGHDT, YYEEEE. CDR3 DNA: TGTGCCAGCAGCCCAAGGACAGGGGGTGTTCAGGTCAACACCTTC. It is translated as CASSPRTGGVQVNTF. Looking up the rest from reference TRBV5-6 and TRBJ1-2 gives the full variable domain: DAGVTQSPTHLIKTRGQQVTLRCSPKSGHDTVSWYQQALGQGPQFIFQYYEEEERQRGNFPDRFSGHQFPNYSSELNVNALLLGDSALYLCASSPRTGGVQVNTFGSGTRLTVV.

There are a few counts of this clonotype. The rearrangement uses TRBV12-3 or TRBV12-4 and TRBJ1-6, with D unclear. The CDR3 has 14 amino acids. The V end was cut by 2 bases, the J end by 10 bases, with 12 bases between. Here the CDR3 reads CASSLRAARSPLHF. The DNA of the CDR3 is TGTGCCAGCAGTTTAAGGGCCGCTCGGTCACCCCTCCACTTT.

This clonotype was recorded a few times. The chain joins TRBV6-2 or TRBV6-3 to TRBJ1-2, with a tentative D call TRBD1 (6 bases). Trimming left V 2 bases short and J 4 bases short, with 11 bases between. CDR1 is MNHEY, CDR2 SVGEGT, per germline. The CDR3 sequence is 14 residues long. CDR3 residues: CASSYNTGTYGYTF. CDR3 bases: TGTGCCAGCAGTTACAATACAGGGACCTATGGCTACACCTTC.

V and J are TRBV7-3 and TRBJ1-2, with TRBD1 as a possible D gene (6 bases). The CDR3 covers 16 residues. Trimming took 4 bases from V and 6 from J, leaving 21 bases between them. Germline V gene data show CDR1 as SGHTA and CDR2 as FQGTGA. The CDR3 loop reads CASSSLPGGRLDGYTF. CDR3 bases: TGTGCCAGCAGCTCCCTGCCGGGGGGGCGTTTAGATGGCTACACCTTC. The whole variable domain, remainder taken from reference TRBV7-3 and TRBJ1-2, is GAGVSQTPSNKVTEKGKYVELRCDPISGHTALYWYRQSLGQGPEFLIYFQGTGAADDSGLPNDRFFAVRPEGSVSTLKIQRTERGDSAVYLCASSSLPGGRLDGYTFGSGTRLTVV.

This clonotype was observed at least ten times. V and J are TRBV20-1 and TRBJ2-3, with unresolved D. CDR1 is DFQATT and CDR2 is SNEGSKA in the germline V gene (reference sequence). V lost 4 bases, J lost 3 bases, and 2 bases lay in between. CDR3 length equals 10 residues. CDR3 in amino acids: CSAITDTQYF. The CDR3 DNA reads TGCAGTGCTATAACAGATACGCAGTATTTT.

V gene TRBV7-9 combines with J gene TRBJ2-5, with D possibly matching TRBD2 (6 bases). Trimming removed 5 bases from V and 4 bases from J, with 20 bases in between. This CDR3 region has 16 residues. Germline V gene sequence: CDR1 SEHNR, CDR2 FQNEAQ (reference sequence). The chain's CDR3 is CASSPDEGLVRETQYF. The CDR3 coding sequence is TGTGCCAGCAGCCCGGACGAGGGACTGGTACGAGAGACCCAGTACTTC.